The sequence of this TCR beta chain was determined in a study of blood T cell repertoires in COVID-19. Study-level information: Nucleic acid was either cDNA or gDNA, and it came from T cells, B-cell-depleted T cells, or PBMCs.

Data came from immunoSEQ multiplex PCR; TCRdb stores just in-frame clones and leaves some out. The sample has about 250,000 clones; 75% to 90% are singletons. The CDR3 is made up of 14 amino acids. V gave up 8 bases and J gave up 2 bases, with 13 bases separating them. The germline gives CDR1 LNHDA, CDR2 SQIVND (reference sequence). The sequencing sample was made of PBMCs or T cells enriched from blood (not recorded which). The receptor was derived from a young woman who had recovered from COVID-19. This chain uses TRBV19 with TRBJ1-5, with a tentative D call TRBD1 (6 bases). The CDR3 protein is CASFSRGGNQPQHF. The DNA for the CDR3 is TGTGCCAGTTTCAGCAGGGGCGGCAATCAGCCCCAGCATTTT.